These T cell receptor beta chains were read from a single sample in a study of regulatory T cells in long-lasting Graves disease. In TCRdb, the multiplex PCR reads were re-called with MiXCR into one record per CDR3 protein. The table records almost 350,000 distinct CDR3 sequences, about 19% of them present only once. This specimen consisted of peripheral blood mononuclear cells (PBMCs), obtained when the disease was refractory, from a patient treated with antithyroid drugs. These receptors originate from a female donor with Graves disease. Each CDR3 is given with its conserved first and last residue. A D gene is named only where the DNA matches it firmly. The size entry is marked missing in some rows and otherwise reads once, few, many or a size class.

DNA,CDR3,D,J,size,V
TGTGCCATCAGTGATCCACGATATGGCTACACCTTC,CAISDPRYGYTF,.,TRBJ1-2,.,TRBV10-3
TGTGCCAGCATTAAAGACAGGACCGATAGCAATCAGCCCCAGCATTTT,CASIKDRTDSNQPQHF,.,TRBJ1-5,few,TRBV2
TGTGCCAGCAGGGAGACAGCAACGGACACCGGGGAGCTGTTTTTT,CASRETATDTGELFF,.,TRBJ2-2,few,TRBV2
TGTGCCAGCAGCTTAGATCTCAATCAGCCCCAGCATTTT,CASSLDLNQPQHF,.,TRBJ1-5,many,TRBV7-8
TGTGCCAGTAGTATAGGCAGGGACTATTATGGCTACACCTTC,CASSIGRDYYGYTF,.,TRBJ1-2,.,TRBV19
TGTGCCAGCAGTCACCCGACAGGGGGGTCCTCCTACGAGCAGTACTTC,CASSHPTGGSSYEQYF,TRBD1,TRBJ2-7,many,TRBV27
TGTGCCAGCAGCTTTAGCCCCAAGTTGAACACTGAAGCTTTCTTT,CASSFSPKLNTEAFF,.,TRBJ1-1,.,TRBV7-3
TGTGCCAGCAGGGAATGGACCCAGGGGGCGAGGGCCACCGGGGAGCTGTTTTTT,CASREWTQGARATGELFF,TRBD1,TRBJ2-2,.,TRBV7-8
TGTGCCAGCAGTCCGGGACAGGGATTCCGGGGGTACACTGAAGCTTTCTTT,CASSPGQGFRGYTEAFF,TRBD1,TRBJ1-1,many,TRBV27
TGTGCCAGCAGCCAAGGGCCAAATGAAAAACTGTTTTTT,CASSQGPNEKLFF,.,TRBJ1-4,many,TRBV3-1
TGCAGTGCTCATGGGGGGGAAAGCAATCAGCCCCAGCATTTT,CSAHGGESNQPQHF,.,TRBJ1-5,few,TRBV20-1